One sample yielded the 11 T cell receptor beta chains listed below, sequenced in a study of control samples from healthy donors and cancer patients. The table came from immunoSEQ multiplex PCR; TCRdb's copy has only in-frame clones and leaves some out. Seen here are 150,000 or so clones, over 85% observed once, and the top ten hold roughly 4.3%. Input material: blood. The receptors were sampled from a woman in her sixties in good health.

The V call is TRBV7-8, the J call TRBJ1-5; D may be TRBD1 (6 bases). Germline values: CDR1 SGHVS, CDR2 FQNEAQ. The CDR3 is 14 amino acids. Trimming took off 2 bases at V and 7 bases at J, with 12 bases between the two ends. CDR3 coding DNA: TGTGCCAGCAGCTTAAATGAGGGGGGGCAGCCCCAGCATTTT. Its translation: CASSLNEGGQPQHF.

About this clone itself: Mismatch with germline at one junction end may stem from a read error. This rearrangement joins TRBV7-7 to TRBJ2-7; 9 bases fit TRBD2. CDR1 and CDR2 (germline): SSHAT, FNYEAQ (reference sequence). The CDR3 loop spans 15 amino acids. DNA of the CDR3: TGTGCTAGCAGCTTAGGGGCGGGGGGGCGTTACGAGCAGTACTTC. Amino acids: CASSLGAGGRYEQYF.

The gene calls are TRBV18 and TRBJ1-5; tentatively, D is TRBD1 (5 bases). From germline, CDR1 is KGHSH and CDR2 LQKENI. The CDR3 length is 14 residues. V lost 4 bases, J lost 5 bases, and 12 bases lay in between. This CDR3 reads CASSLGQGDQPQHF. The CDR3 region has the DNA TGTGCCAGCTCACTGGGGCAGGGTGATCAGCCCCAGCATTTT.

The V gene is TRBV4-3, the J gene TRBJ1-2; D is possibly TRBD1 (5 bases). V lost 0 bases, J lost 7 bases, and 15 bases lay in between. Looked up from germline, CDR1 is LGHNA and CDR2 is YSLEER. The CDR3 has 15 amino acids. CDR3 residues: CASSQDTQGGRGYTF. CDR3 bases: TGCGCCAGCAGCCAAGATACCCAGGGAGGCCGTGGCTACACCTTC.

The chain employs TRBV7-9 and TRBJ1-5, with 10 bases matching TRBD1. The CDR3 is 15 amino acids. Germline CDR1 and CDR2: SEHNR and FQNEAQ (reference sequence). The junction had 2 bases not matched to a gene; V was cut back by 3 bases and J by 3 bases. The CDR3 region has the DNA TGTGCCAGCAGCTTCGGGACAGGGGTCAATCAGCCCCAGCATTTT. It is translated as CASSFGTGVNQPQHF.

This clone has just a few counts. V usage is TRBV19 and J usage is TRBJ1-5; no clear D. Germline V gives CDR1 LNHDA, CDR2 SQIVND (reference sequence). V lost 7 bases, J lost 3 bases, and 13 bases lay in between. The CDR3 is made up of 14 amino acids. The CDR3 DNA reads as TGTGCCAGTACGGCCTTTGGATACAATCAGCCCCAGCATTTT. This encodes CASTAFGYNQPQHF.

This chain connects TRBV2 to TRBJ2-5; D is perhaps TRBD1 (5 bases). The CDR3 has 13 amino acids. V was shortened by 4 bases and J by 4 bases, with 10 bases between the two germline ends. Germline V gene lookup returns CDR1 SNHLY and CDR2 FYNNEI. The CDR3 reads CASSGGHGETQYF. CDR3 DNA: TGTGCCAGCAGTGGAGGACACGGAGAGACCCAGTACTTC.

This sequence joins TRBV19 and TRBJ1-4; TRBD1 might be the D (6 bases). The CDR3 has 15 residues. Germline V gene lookup returns CDR1 LNHDA and CDR2 SQIVND (reference sequence). V was trimmed by 6 bases and J by 2 bases, leaving 13 bases between them. The CDR3 DNA is TGTGCCAGTAGCCCCGGGGGCGCGACTAATGAAAAACTGTTTTTT. Translation gives CASSPGGATNEKLFF.

The chain links TRBV11-2 to TRBJ1-2, with D possibly matching TRBD1 (6 bases). The germline gives CDR1 SGHAT, CDR2 FQNNGV. The CDR3 has 16 amino acids. Trimming pared 5 bases from V and 6 bases from J, leaving 22 bases between. In nucleotides, the CDR3 is TGTGCCAGCAGCCGAAATACGGGGGGCATCATCGATGGCTACACCTTC. It encodes CASSRNTGGIIDGYTF. The full variable domain, completed using reference TRBV11-2 and TRBJ1-2, is EAGVAQSPRYKIIEKRQSVAFWCNPISGHATLYWYQQILGQGPKLLIQFQNNGVVDDSQLPKDRFSAERLKGVDSTLKIQPAKLEDSAVYLCASSRNTGGIIDGYTFGSGTRLTVV.

The V and J genes are TRBV7-2 and TRBJ1-6; tentative D call: TRBD1 (6 bases). V was trimmed by 5 bases and J by 10 bases, leaving 18 bases between them. The CDR3 contains 15 residues. Per the germline V gene, CDR1 is SGHTA and CDR2 is FQGNSA. The CDR3 protein is CASSREGGPQSPLHF. DNA for the CDR3: TGTGCCAGCAGCCGCGAGGGGGGGCCTCAGTCACCCCTCCACTTT.

The chain is built from TRBV3-1 (or the pseudogene TRBV3-2) and TRBJ1-4, with D perhaps TRBD1 (6 bases). Trimming pared 4 bases from V and 7 bases from J, leaving 10 bases between. The CDR3 extends over 13 amino acids. Germline lookup yields CDR1 LGHDT and CDR2 YNNKEL (reference sequence). CDR3 DNA sequence: TGTGCCAGCAGCCTAGGGGGAGGTGAAAAACTGTTTTTT. Translation gives CASSLGGGEKLFF.